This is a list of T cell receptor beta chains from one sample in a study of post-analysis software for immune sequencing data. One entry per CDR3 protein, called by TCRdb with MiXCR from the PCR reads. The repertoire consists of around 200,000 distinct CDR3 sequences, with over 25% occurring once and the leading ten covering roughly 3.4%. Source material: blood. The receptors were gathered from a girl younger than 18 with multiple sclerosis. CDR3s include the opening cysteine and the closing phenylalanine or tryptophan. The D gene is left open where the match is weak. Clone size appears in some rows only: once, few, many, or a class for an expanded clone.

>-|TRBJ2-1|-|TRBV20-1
CSASRLYNEQFF
TGCAGTGCTAGCAGGTTGTACAATGAGCAGTTCTTC
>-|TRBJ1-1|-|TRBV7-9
CASTGGGNTEAFF
TGTGCCAGCACTGGGGGGGGAAACACTGAAGCTTTCTTT
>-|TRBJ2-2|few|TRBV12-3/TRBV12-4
CASSDDRRTGELFF
TGTGCCAGCAGTGACGATCGGCGCACCGGGGAGCTGTTTTTT
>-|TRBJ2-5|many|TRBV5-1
CASNHRRGAETQYF
TGCGCCAGCAACCATCGCCGGGGGGCGGAGACCCAGTACTTC
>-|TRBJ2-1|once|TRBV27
CASRLYERAHEQFF
TGTGCCAGCAGGTTGTATGAGAGGGCGCATGAGCAGTTCTTC
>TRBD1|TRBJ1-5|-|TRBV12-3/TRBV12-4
CASRTGSNQPQHF
TGTGCCAGCCGGACAGGGTCAAATCAGCCCCAGCATTTT
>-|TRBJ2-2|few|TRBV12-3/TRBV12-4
CASSQGSGELFF
TGTGCCAGTTCGCAGGGTTCCGGGGAGCTGTTTTTT
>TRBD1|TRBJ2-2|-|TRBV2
CASRADRGTTGELFF
TGTGCCAGCAGGGCGGACAGGGGGACCACCGGGGAGCTGTTTTTT
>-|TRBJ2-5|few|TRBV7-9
CASSVAGQETQYF
TGTGCCAGCAGCGTTGCAGGCCAAGAGACCCAGTACTTC
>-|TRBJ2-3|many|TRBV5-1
CASSLSGDTDTQYF
TGCGCCAGCAGCTTGTCGGGGGACACAGATACGCAGTATTTT
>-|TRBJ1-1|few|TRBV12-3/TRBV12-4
CASSLALGIGTEAFF
TGTGCCAGCAGTTTAGCCTTGGGGATTGGCACTGAAGCTTTCTTT
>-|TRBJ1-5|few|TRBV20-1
CSARDPQHSNQPQHF
TGCAGTGCTAGAGATCCGCAGCATAGCAATCAGCCCCAGCATTTT
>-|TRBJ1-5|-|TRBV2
CASSEDSSNQPQHF
TGTGCCAGCAGTGAGGACAGTAGCAATCAGCCCCAGCATTTT
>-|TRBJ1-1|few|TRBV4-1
CASSQTLTRNTEAFF
TGCGCCAGCAGCCAGACGCTTACAAGGAACACTGAAGCTTTCTTT
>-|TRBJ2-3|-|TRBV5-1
CASSPRMLAGAQGDTQYF
TGCGCCAGCAGCCCTAGGATGTTGGCGGGGGCGCAGGGAGATACGCAGTATTTT
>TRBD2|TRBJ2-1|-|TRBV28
CASSRTSGRGRNEQFF
TGTGCCAGCTCCCGCACTAGCGGGAGAGGTCGCAATGAGCAGTTCTTC
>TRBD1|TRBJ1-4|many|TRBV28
CASSRSRDRGATNEKLFF
TGTGCCAGCAGCCGAAGCCGGGACAGGGGTGCAACTAATGAAAAACTGTTTTTT
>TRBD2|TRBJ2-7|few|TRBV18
CASSSGLAGQYEQYF
TGTGCCAGCTCATCGGGACTAGCGGGACAGTACGAGCAGTACTTC
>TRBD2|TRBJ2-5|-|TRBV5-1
CASSFFSTSGAQETQYF
TGCGCCAGCAGCTTTTTTTCGACTAGCGGGGCCCAAGAGACCCAGTACTTC
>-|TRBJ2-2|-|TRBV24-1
CATSDIHGRSSSGELFF
TGTGCCACCAGTGATATACACGGGAGAAGCTCATCCGGGGAGCTGTTTTTT
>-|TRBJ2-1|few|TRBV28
CASSLGLGQNHNGQFF
TGTGCCAGCAGTTTAGGTTTAGGACAGAACCACAATGGGCAGTTCTTC
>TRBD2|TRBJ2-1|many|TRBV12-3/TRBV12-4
CASSPRTSGSSYNEQFF
TGTGCCAGCAGTCCCCGGACTAGCGGGAGCTCCTACAATGAGCAGTTCTTC